Ten or more counts support the clone carrying this TCR beta chain. Its antigen is unidentified. This sample is part of a study of regulatory T cells in long-lasting Graves disease. Broader study findings: New patients shared fewer public clonotypes (over 900) than persistent patients did (2,741).

Building the TCR beta libraries relied on iRepertoire HTBI primers, and CDR3 regions underwent Arm-PCR. MiXCR was run by TCRdb on the multiplex PCR reads, yielding one entry per CDR3 protein. The table lists more than 350,000 distinct CDR3 sequences, around a fifth of them singletons, with roughly an eighth in the top ten. Time point indicated: persistent/refractory GD, antithyroid drugs over 5 years with positive TRAb. PBMCs were the source of the RNA used for TCR sequencing. The CDR3 is 18 residues long. In germline, CDR1 is SNHLY, CDR2 FYNNEI. V was clipped by 8 bases and J by 6 bases; unmatched bases: 22.

This sequence was found in a female donor with Graves disease. The chain joins TRBV2 to TRBJ1-5; 7 bases fit TRBD1. This specimen was peripheral blood mononuclear cells (PBMCs), taken when the disease was refractory, from a patient treated with antithyroid drugs. CDR3 nucleotides: TGTGCCAGCGCCCAGGGGGAGAACAGGGTCCGATCACTTCAGCCCCAGCATTTT. This codes for CASAQGENRVRSLQPQHF.